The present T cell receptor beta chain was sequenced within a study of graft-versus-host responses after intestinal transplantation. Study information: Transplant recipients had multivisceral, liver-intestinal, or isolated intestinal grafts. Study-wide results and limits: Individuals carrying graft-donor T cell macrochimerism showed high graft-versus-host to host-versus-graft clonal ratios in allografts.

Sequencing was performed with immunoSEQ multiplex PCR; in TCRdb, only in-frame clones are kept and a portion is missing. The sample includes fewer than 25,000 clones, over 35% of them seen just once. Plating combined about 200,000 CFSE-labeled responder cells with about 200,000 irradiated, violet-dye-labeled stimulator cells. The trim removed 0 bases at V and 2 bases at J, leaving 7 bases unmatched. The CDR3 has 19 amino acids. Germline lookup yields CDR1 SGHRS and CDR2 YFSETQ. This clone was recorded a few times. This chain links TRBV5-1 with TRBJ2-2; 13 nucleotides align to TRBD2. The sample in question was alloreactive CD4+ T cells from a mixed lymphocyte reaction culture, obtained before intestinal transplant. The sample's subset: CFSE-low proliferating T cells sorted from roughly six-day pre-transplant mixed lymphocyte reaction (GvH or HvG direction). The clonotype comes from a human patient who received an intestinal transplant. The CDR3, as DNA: TGCGCCAGCAGCTTGGGACTAGCGGGGGGCCGGTCCAACACCGGGGAGCTGTTTTTT. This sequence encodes CASSLGLAGGRSNTGELFF.